Listed here is a single T cell receptor beta chain. The CDR3 sequence is 14 residues long. V dropped 5 bases and J dropped 5; count of bases not matched to a gene: 4. Germline loops: CDR1 LNHDA, CDR2 SQIVND (reference sequence). This sample was taken from a study of control samples from healthy donors and cancer patients. Assay used: immunoSEQ multiplex PCR; TCRdb lists only in-frame clones, some missing. Of approximately 81,000 clones detected, approximately 94% appear once; the ten largest clones hold approximately 4.8%. The source material was blood. The chain recombines TRBV19 with TRBJ2-1, with 9 bases matching TRBD2. The receptor was derived from a woman younger than 35 in good health. Written as DNA, the CDR3 is TGTGCCAGTAGTGGGACTAGCCGGCACAATGAGCAGTTCTTC. This codes for CASSGTSRHNEQFF.